These 14 T cell receptor beta chains were all obtained from the same sample, sequenced in a study of lung T cells in sarcoidosis with Löfgren's syndrome. TCRdb reprocessed the reads via MiXCR and lists one record per CDR3 protein. The repertoire consists of 9,000 or so distinct CDR3 sequences, with just under 20% occurring once and the leading ten covering under 7.5%. What was sequenced was CD4+ T cells from bronchoalveolar lavage. The receptor source for this set is a human donor with sarcoidosis (Löfgren's syndrome or another form), or a control subject (not recorded which).

There are a few counts of this clonotype. The chain recombines TRBV12-3 or TRBV12-4 with TRBJ1-5; a possible D gene is TRBD1 (6 bases). CDR3 length: 14 amino acids. V gave up 3 bases and J gave up 0 bases, with 6 bases separating them. DNA of the CDR3: TGTGCCAGCAGTTTGGGGGCTAGCAATCAGCCCCAGCATTTT. The encoded protein is CASSLGASNQPQHF.

The chain is built from TRBV6-1 and TRBJ2-7, with a tentative D call TRBD2 (5 bases). The V gene's germline CDR1 is MNHNS and CDR2 SASEGT. This CDR3 has 13 amino acids. Trimming shortened V by 5 bases and J by 4 bases, and 12 bases separated the two germline ends. The CDR3 coding sequence is TGTGCCAGCAGTCGGGAAAGGGCGTACGAGCAGTACTTC. It yields the protein CASSRERAYEQYF.

This clonotype was seen many times. This chain links TRBV12-3 or TRBV12-4 with TRBJ2-1; 8 bases are shared with TRBD2. This CDR3 has 16 amino acids. Trimming took 8 bases from V and 1 from J; bases not matched to a gene: 10. CDR3 nucleotides: TGTGCCAGCCGGGGAGCGGGAGATGGATCCTACAATGAGCAGTTCTTC. It translates to CASRGAGDGSYNEQFF.

This clonotype was counted many times. The chain uses TRBV18 and TRBJ2-3; D unclear. Germline lookup yields CDR1 KGHSH and CDR2 LQKENI. The CDR3 extends over 12 amino acids. V gave up 4 bases and J gave up 0 bases, with 2 bases separating them. As DNA, the CDR3 is TGTGCCAGCTCACTAAGCACAGATACGCAGTATTTT. It specifies CASSLSTDTQYF. Supplemented by reference TRBV18 and TRBJ2-3, the full variable domain reads NAGVMQNPRHLVRRRGQEARLRCSPMKGHSHVYWYRQLPEEGLKFMVYLQKENIIDESGMPKERFSAEFPKEGPSILRIQQVVRGDSAAYFCASSLSTDTQYFGPGTRLTVL.

As regards this clonotype: One end of the junction varies from germline; a read error may be responsible. The rearrangement uses TRBV28 and TRBJ2-1; perhaps TRBD2 as D (6 bases). This CDR3 comprises 16 residues. Germline assignment: CDR1 MDHEN and CDR2 SYDVKM. The CDR3 is CVSSLPGREVHNEQFF. CDR3 nucleotides: TGTGTCAGCAGTTTGCCCGGGAGAGAAGTACACAATGAGCAGTTCTTC.

Points on this clonotype: It may be a read error: a sequence one base away is much more abundant. The chain employs TRBV29-1 and TRBJ1-1, with D possibly TRBD1 on 5 matching bases. V lost 8 bases and J 4 bases, leaving 17 bases between the germline ends. This CDR3 is built from 13 residues. Germline-derived CDR1 and CDR2 are SQVTM and ANQGSEA. The CDR3 reads CSSRRGSSTEAFF. The DNA of the CDR3 is TGCAGCTCTCGGAGGGGCTCGAGCACTGAAGCTTTCTTT.

In this sample, this clonotype turned up many times. V is TRBV7-2 and J is TRBJ2-5; possibly TRBD1 for D (5 bases). V lost 2 bases, J lost 0 bases, and 7 bases lay in between. The CDR3 covers 14 residues. Germline V gives CDR1 SGHTA, CDR2 FQGNSA. The CDR3 region is CASSLQGNQETQYF. The CDR3 nucleotides are TGTGCCAGCAGCTTACAGGGAAACCAAGAGACCCAGTACTTC.

To note about this clonotype: Compared with germline, one end of the junction differs, possibly owing to a read error. The chain joins TRBV27 to TRBJ2-1, with D maybe TRBD2 (5 bases). Germline assignment: CDR1 MNHEY and CDR2 SMNVEV (reference sequence). The CDR3 consists of 13 residues. The CDR3 DNA reads TGTGCCAGCAGTTCCACTAGAAACAATAAGCAGTTCTTC. Protein product: CASSSTRNNKQFF.

This clonotype occurred many times. The chain couples TRBV20-1 to TRBJ2-5, with D possibly matching TRBD2 (5 bases). This CDR3 has 14 residues. Germline CDR1 and CDR2: DFQATT and SNEGSKA (reference sequence). V lost 6 bases and J 1 base, leaving 15 bases between the germline ends. The DNA of the CDR3 is TGCAGTGCCCCGCCTTCGGGGTTCCAAGAGACCCAGTACTTC. Translating it yields CSAPPSGFQETQYF.

This clonotype has a count of ten or more. V and J are TRBV30 and TRBJ2-7; 8 nucleotides align to TRBD1. The CDR3 is made up of 15 amino acids. CDR1 is GTSNPN, CDR2 SVGIG, per germline (reference sequence). V lost 3 bases, J lost 0 bases, and 7 bases stayed unmatched. The CDR3 loop reads CAWSLGQGNSYEQYF. The CDR3 bases are TGTGCCTGGAGCTTAGGACAGGGTAACTCCTACGAGCAGTACTTC.

This clonotype was seen only a few times. The chain has TRBV2 and TRBJ2-2, with 7 positions matching TRBD1. CDR1 is SNHLY and CDR2 is FYNNEI in the germline V gene. This CDR3 has 14 amino acids. V trimming: 7 bases; J trimming: 4 bases; junction bases outside the gene matches: 6. As DNA, the CDR3 is TGTGCCAGCAATGAGGGGGCAGTCACCGGGGAGCTGTTTTTT. Translation: CASNEGAVTGELFF. Full variable domain (rest looked up from reference TRBV2 and TRBJ2-2): EPEVTQTPSHQVTQMGQEVILRCVPISNHLYFYWYRQILGQKVEFLVSFYNNEISEKSEIFDDQFSVERPDGSNFTLKIRSTKLEDSAMYFCASNEGAVTGELFFGEGSRLTVL.

The J gene is TRBJ1-2, the V gene TRBV7-2; TRBD1 is a possible D gene (5 bases). The germline V and J ends were trimmed by 4 bases and 8 bases, with 11 bases remaining between them. This CDR3 comprises 12 residues. Germline V gives CDR1 SGHTA, CDR2 FQGNSA. The CDR3 sequence is CASSSTEKGYTF. CDR3 coding DNA: TGTGCCAGCAGCTCGACAGAGAAAGGCTACACCTTC.

This clonotype showed up many times. CDR3 amino acids: CASSLAPFNTYNEQFF. The CDR3 nucleotides are TGTGCCAGCAGCTTAGCACCTTTTAACACCTACAATGAGCAGTTCTTC. The chain combines TRBV7-8 with TRBJ2-1; D uncertain. With 0 bases removed from V and 2 bases from J, the gap between germline ends came to 11 bases. CDR1 is SGHVS, CDR2 FQNEAQ, per germline. This CDR3 comprises 16 residues.

This clonotype was picked up many times. The chain links TRBV6-9 to TRBJ2-7; D gene uncertain. The CDR3 is 9 amino acids. From germline, CDR1 is MNHGY and CDR2 SVAAGI. V was cut by 6 bases and J by 3 bases, with 0 bases left in between. CDR3: CASSYEQYF. In DNA form, the CDR3 reads TGTGCCAGCAGCTACGAGCAGTACTTC.